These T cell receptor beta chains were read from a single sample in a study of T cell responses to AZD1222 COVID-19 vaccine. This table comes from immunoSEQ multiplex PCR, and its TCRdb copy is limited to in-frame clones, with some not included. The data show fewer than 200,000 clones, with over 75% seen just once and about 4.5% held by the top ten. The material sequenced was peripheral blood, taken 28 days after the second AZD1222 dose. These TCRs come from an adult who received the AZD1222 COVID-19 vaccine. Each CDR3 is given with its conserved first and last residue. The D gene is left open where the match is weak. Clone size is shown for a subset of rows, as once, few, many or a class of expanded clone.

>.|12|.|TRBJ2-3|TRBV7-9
TGTGCCAGCAGCCCATCCGAGGATACGCAGTATTTT
CASSPSEDTQYF
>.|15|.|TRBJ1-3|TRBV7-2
TGTGCCAGCAGCTTACAGCAGGGCTCTGGAAACACCATATATTTT
CASSLQQGSGNTIYF
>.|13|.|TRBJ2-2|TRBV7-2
TGTGCCAGCAGCGACAGGTTCACCGGGGAGCTGTTTTTT
CASSDRFTGELFF
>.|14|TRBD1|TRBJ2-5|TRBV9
TGTGCCAGCAGCCCCAGGGACAGAGAAGAGACCCAGTACTTC
CASSPRDREETQYF
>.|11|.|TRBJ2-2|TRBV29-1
TGCAGCGTTTTTGAAGAGGGGGAGCTGTTTTTT
CSVFEEGELFF
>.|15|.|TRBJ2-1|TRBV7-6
TGTGCCAGCAGCTTAGAAGCCCGCTCCTACAATGAGCAGTTCTTC
CASSLEARSYNEQFF
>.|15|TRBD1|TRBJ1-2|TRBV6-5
TGTGCCAGCACCCCGGGGGGACAGGGGGCGAGCGGCTACACCTTC
CASTPGGQGASGYTF
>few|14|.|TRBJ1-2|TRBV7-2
TGTGCCAGCAGCTTCACTAGCAGGGAGGATGGCTACACCTTC
CASSFTSREDGYTF
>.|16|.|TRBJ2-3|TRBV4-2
TGTGCCAGCAGCCAAGTTAGCAGCGGAGGCACAGATACGCAGTATTTT
CASSQVSSGGTDTQYF
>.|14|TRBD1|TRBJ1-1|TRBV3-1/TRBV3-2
TGTGCCAGCAGCCAACAGGGGGCGCTTCCGGGAGCTTTCTTT
CASSQQGALPGAFF
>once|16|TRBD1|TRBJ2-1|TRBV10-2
TGCGCCAGCAGGGGGACAGGGCCAAATCTCTACAATGAGCAGTTCTTC
CASRGTGPNLYNEQFF
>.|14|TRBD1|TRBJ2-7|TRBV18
TGTGCCAGCTCACGACCGGGACAGGGGTACGAGCAGTACTTC
CASSRPGQGYEQYF
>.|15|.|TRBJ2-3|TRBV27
TGTGCCAGCAGCCCCTGGGGTAGCGTTAGAGATACGCAGTATTTT
CASSPWGSVRDTQYF
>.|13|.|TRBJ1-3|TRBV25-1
TGTGCCAGCAGGTCTCCCGGGGTAGACACCATATATTTT
CASRSPGVDTIYF
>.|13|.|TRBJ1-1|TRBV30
TGTGCCTGGATGGGGGCAGCTCTCGCTGAAGCTTTCTTT
CAWMGAALAEAFF
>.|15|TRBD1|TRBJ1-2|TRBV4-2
TGTGCCAGCAGCCAAGTTACAGGGGGGGACTATGGCTACACCTTC
CASSQVTGGDYGYTF
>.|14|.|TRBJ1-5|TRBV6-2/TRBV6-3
TGTGCCAGCAGTGACAGGTCTAGCAATCAGCCCCAGCATTTT
CASSDRSSNQPQHF
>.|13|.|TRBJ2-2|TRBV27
TGTGCCAGCAGTTTCGGGGGCACCGGGGAGCTGTTTTTT
CASSFGGTGELFF
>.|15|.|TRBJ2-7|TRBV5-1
TGCGCCAGCAGCTACCAAACCGACAGCCTCGCCGAGCAGTACTTC
CASSYQTDSLAEQYF
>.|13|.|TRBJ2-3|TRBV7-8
TGTGCCAGCACTAAAGGGGGAGCAGATACGCAGTATTTT
CASTKGGADTQYF
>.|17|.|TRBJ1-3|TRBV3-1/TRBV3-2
TGTGCCAGCAGCCAAGATCCGGGCAGATATGCTGGAAACACCATATATTTT
CASSQDPGRYAGNTIYF
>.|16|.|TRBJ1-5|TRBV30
TGTGCCTGGAGTGTACGAGGTACCCCAGGCAATCAGCCCCAGCATTTT
CAWSVRGTPGNQPQHF
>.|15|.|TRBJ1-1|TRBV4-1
TGCGCCAGCAAAGCGAACGGAGCACTTGGGACTGAAGCTTTCTTT
CASKANGALGTEAFF
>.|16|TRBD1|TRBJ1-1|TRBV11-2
TGTGCCAGCAGCTTACTTCCCGGGACAGAGAACACTGAAGCTTTCTTT
CASSLLPGTENTEAFF
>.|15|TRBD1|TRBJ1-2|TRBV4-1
TGCGCCAGCAGCCAGACAGGGGCCCTTAACTATGGCTACACCTTC
CASSQTGALNYGYTF
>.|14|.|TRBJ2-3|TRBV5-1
TGCGCCAGCAGCGGCGGGGGCCACACAGATACGCAGTATTTT
CASSGGGHTDTQYF
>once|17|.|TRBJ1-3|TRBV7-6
TGTGCCAGCAGCTTAGGGGGAGGAACACTCTCTGGAAACACCATATATTTT
CASSLGGGTLSGNTIYF
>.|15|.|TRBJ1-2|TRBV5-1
TGCGCCAGCCGCTGGACAGCCGAACGGAACTATGGCTACACCTTC
CASRWTAERNYGYTF
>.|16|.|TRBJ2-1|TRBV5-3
TGTGCCAGAATAGGAATCTGGGGTCGGGACTACAATGAGCAGTTCTTC
CARIGIWGRDYNEQFF
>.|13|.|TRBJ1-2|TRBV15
TGTGCCACCAGCAGGCTCGGGGCTTATGGCTACACCTTC
CATSRLGAYGYTF
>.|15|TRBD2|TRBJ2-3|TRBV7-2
TGTGCCAGCAGCTTTCGACTAGCGGGGGGGGATACGCAGTATTTT
CASSFRLAGGDTQYF
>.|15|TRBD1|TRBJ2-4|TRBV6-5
TGTGCCAGCAGGGGACAGGGAAGATGGGGAAACATTCAGTACTTC
CASRGQGRWGNIQYF
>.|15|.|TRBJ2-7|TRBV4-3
TGCGCCAGCAGCCAAGCGGACGAGGGAACCTACGAGCAGTACTTC
CASSQADEGTYEQYF
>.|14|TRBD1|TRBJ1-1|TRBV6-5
TGTGCCAGCAGGGCCACCTCCAGGGGGACTGAAGCTTTCTTT
CASRATSRGTEAFF
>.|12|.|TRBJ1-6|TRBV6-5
TGTGCCAGCCGGGACCACGGTTCACCCCTCCACTTT
CASRDHGSPLHF